Listed here are 28 T cell receptor beta chains from one sample, sequenced in a study of T cells in Graves' hyperthyroidism and ophthalmopathy. RNA transcripts were the template for amplifying TCR beta CDR3 regions. Researchers ran a first-round RT-PCR on the TCR CDR3 using the HTBI primer set. MiXCR was run by TCRdb on the multiplex PCR reads, yielding one entry per CDR3 protein. The sample shows under 400,000 distinct CDR3 sequences, roughly 17% of them seen only once. Sequenced: blood. These TCRs come from a man under 40 with Graves' hyperthyroidism.

This clonotype was counted at least ten times. V gene TRBV15 combines with J gene TRBJ1-1; no clear D. Trimming removed 2 bases from V and 0 bases from J, with 10 bases in between. The length of the CDR3 is 15 residues. The germline V gene has CDR1 LNHNV and CDR2 YYDKDF (reference sequence). The CDR3, as DNA: TGTGCCACCAGCAGACGCGCAGGAATGAACACTGAAGCTTTCTTT. Amino acids: CATSRRAGMNTEAFF.

This chain links TRBV6-5 with TRBJ2-7; a possible D gene is TRBD2 (6 bases). The CDR3 consists of 18 residues. Germline-derived CDR1 and CDR2 are MNHEY and SVGAGI. The V and J ends lost 4 bases and 0 bases respectively, with 22 bases between them. The CDR3 loop reads CASSSRTGTSKSSYEQYF. The CDR3 nucleotides read TGTGCCAGCAGTTCCCGAACCGGGACTTCTAAGAGCTCCTACGAGCAGTACTTC.

Ten or more counts support this clonotype. V and J are TRBV7-9 and TRBJ2-7; D could derive from TRBD1 or TRBD2 (5 bases each). The CDR3 length is 13 residues. V was cut by 4 bases and J by 7 bases, with 14 bases left in between. CDR1 and CDR2 from the germline V gene are SEHNR and FQNEAQ (reference sequence). CDR3 protein: CASSYNGAREQYF. The CDR3 DNA reads as TGTGCCAGCAGCTACAACGGGGCCAGGGAGCAGTACTTC.

This clonotype occurred many times. The CDR3 DNA reads as TGTGCCAGCCTGGGACAGAACAATGAGCAGTTCTTC. Translating it yields CASLGQNNEQFF. This sequence joins TRBV28 and TRBJ2-1; 7 bases are shared with TRBD1. Unmatched junction bases numbered 3, after V lost 8 bases and J lost 5 bases. The CDR3 spans 12 residues. Germline CDR1 and CDR2: MDHEN and SYDVKM.

The rearrangement uses TRBV28 and TRBJ1-1; D gene uncertain. The CDR3 runs 12 residues. Trimming stripped 3 bases from V and 3 bases from J, with 5 bases between. In germline, CDR1 is MDHEN, CDR2 SYDVKM. The CDR3 DNA follows: TGTGCCAGCAGTTTGGAGTACACTGAAGCTTTCTTT. Protein sequence: CASSLEYTEAFF.

This clonotype has ten or more counts. V and J are TRBV5-1 and TRBJ2-1; TRBD2 might be the D (6 bases). From germline, CDR1 is SGHRS and CDR2 YFSETQ. V was pared by 4 bases and J by 8 bases, with 16 bases between. The CDR3 runs to 14 residues. Here the CDR3 reads CASSIGGSRDEQFF. The CDR3 DNA reads as TGCGCCAGCAGCATCGGGGGATCGAGGGATGAGCAGTTCTTC.

This clonotype came up a few times. The CDR3 protein is CSARLGEPDTGELFF. The CDR3 nucleotides read TGCAGTGCTAGATTGGGAGAGCCCGACACCGGGGAGCTGTTTTTT. This rearrangement joins TRBV20-1 to TRBJ2-2, with a possible D match to TRBD2 (5 bases). This CDR3 contains 15 residues. V was pared by 2 bases and J by 3 bases, with 13 bases between. Germline CDR1 reads DFQATT; CDR2 reads SNEGSKA (reference sequence).

The table lists this clonotype with a few counts. The gene calls are TRBV29-1 and TRBJ2-2, with 9 bases identical to TRBD1. Unmatched junction bases numbered 9, after V lost 8 bases and J lost 2 bases. The CDR3 runs 15 residues. Germline V gene lookup returns CDR1 SQVTM and CDR2 ANQGSEA. The CDR3 DNA is TGCAGCTCCACGGGACAGGGCGGAAACACCGGGGAGCTGTTTTTT. Its translation is CSSTGQGGNTGELFF.

Points on this clonotype: A single base separates this from a much larger clone, so it may be a read error. This rearrangement joins TRBV5-1 to TRBJ2-4; the D is unclear. Germline assignment: CDR1 SGHRS and CDR2 YFSETQ. CDR3 length: 15 residues. As DNA, the CDR3 is TGCGCCAGCAGCTTGGGGACCTTAGCCAAAAACATGCAGTACTTC. Protein sequence: CASSLGTLAKNMQYF.

This clonotype was recorded at least ten times. The chain carries TRBV18 and TRBJ2-3; TRBD1 aligns across 10 bases. CDR3 length: 15 amino acids. With V trimmed by 3 bases and J by 6 bases, 6 bases remained unmatched. Per the germline V gene, CDR1 is KGHSH and CDR2 is LQKENI. CDR3 in amino acids: CASSPPGQGKDTQYF. In nucleotides, the CDR3 is TGTGCCAGCTCACCTCCGGGACAGGGGAAGGATACGCAGTATTTT.

The chain recombines TRBV28 with TRBJ2-7; a possible D gene is TRBD2 (6 bases). The germline gives CDR1 MDHEN, CDR2 SYDVKM. V lost 6 bases and J 4 bases, leaving 16 bases between the germline ends. The CDR3 is 14 residues long. CDR3 amino acids: CASSRVGGEYEQYF. The CDR3 bases are TGTGCCAGCAGCCGCGTCGGGGGAGAATACGAGCAGTACTTC.

On this clonotype: The conserved phenylalanine or tryptophan is not found at the CDR3 terminus, so this likely reflects a read error. The chain carries TRBV30 and TRBJ1-4, with no clear D. The CDR3 runs 15 residues. Deletions cut 1 base from V and 8 bases from J, with 17 bases between. From germline, CDR1 is GTSNPN and CDR2 SVGIG (reference sequence). The CDR3 spells CAWSASWQEGEKLFS. CDR3 sequence (DNA): TGTGCCTGGAGTGCCTCGTGGCAGGAGGGAGAAAAACTGTTTTCT.

There are many counts of this clonotype. The chain recombines TRBV13 with TRBJ2-7; TRBD1 or TRBD2 may be the D gene (5 bases each). This CDR3 comprises 15 residues. V was cut by 4 bases and J by 0 bases, with 13 bases left in between. Per the germline V gene, CDR1 is PRHDT and CDR2 is FYEKMQ (reference sequence). The DNA for the CDR3 is TGTGCCAGCAGCTCTACCGGGACCTACTCCTACGAGCAGTACTTC. This sequence encodes CASSSTGTYSYEQYF.

As for this clonotype: One base away lies a much larger clone, so this may be a sequencing read error. The rearrangement links TRBV5-1 to TRBJ2-2, with TRBD1 identical over 7 bases. CDR1 is SGHRS, CDR2 YFSETQ, per germline. The CDR3 length is 14 residues. Trimming cost V 3 bases and J 7 bases; bases outside gene matches: 6. In nucleotides, the CDR3 is TGCGCCAGCAGCTCTAACAGGGGAGTCGGGGAGCTGTTTTTT. As protein: CASSSNRGVGELFF.

This clonotype was counted ten times or more. The chain employs TRBV20-1 and TRBJ2-1, with TRBD2 matching over 9 bases. Germline-derived CDR1 and CDR2 are DFQATT and SNEGSKA (reference sequence). The J segment lost 5 bases and the V segment lost 1 base, leaving 6 bases of the junction unmatched. The CDR3 has 15 residues. The CDR3 is CSARAAGGIHNEQFF. The CDR3 DNA follows: TGCAGTGCTAGAGCGGCGGGAGGGATACACAATGAGCAGTTCTTC.

The CDR3 loop is CASSVGGPGNTIYF. The CDR3 nucleotides read TGTGCCAGCAGCGTCGGGGGGCCGGGAAACACCATATATTTT. V gene TRBV9 combines with J gene TRBJ1-3; TRBD1 might be the D (6 bases). Germline lookup yields CDR1 SGDLS and CDR2 YYNGEE. This CDR3 is built from 14 residues. Trimming cost V 2 bases and J 4 bases, with 10 bases left between them.

In this sample, this clonotype turned up many times. This sequence joins TRBV24-1 and TRBJ2-5, with a tentative D call TRBD2 (7 bases). Trimming removed 1 base at V and 3 bases at J, with 17 bases between. Germline loops: CDR1 KGHDR, CDR2 SFDVKD. The CDR3 runs to 17 residues. CDR3 sequence reads: CATSDLGRGGGEETQYF. The CDR3 DNA is TGTGCCACCAGTGATTTAGGAAGGGGGGGGGGGGAAGAGACCCAGTACTTC.

This rearrangement joins TRBV10-2 to TRBJ1-2, with D possibly being TRBD1 (6 bases). V was shortened by 10 bases and J by 1 base, with 19 bases between the two germline ends. Germline V CDR1 and CDR2: WSHSY, SAAADI. The CDR3 covers 15 residues. CDR3 bases: TGCGCCAACAGCACGTATGGGACATTTAACTATGGCTACACCTTC. This encodes CANSTYGTFNYGYTF.

This clonotype was picked up a small number of times. The V call is TRBV2, the J call TRBJ1-6; no firm D call. The V gene lost 9 bases and the J gene lost 5 bases, with 14 bases spanning the gap. CDR1 and CDR2 (germline): SNHLY, FYNNEI. The CDR3 consists of 14 residues. This chain's CDR3 is CARNYPEHNSPLHF. In nucleotides, the CDR3 is TGTGCCAGGAATTACCCCGAGCATAATTCACCCCTCCACTTT. The variable domain in full, completed from reference TRBV2 and TRBJ1-6, reads EPEVTQTPSHQVTQMGQEVILRCVPISNHLYFYWYRQILGQKVEFLVSFYNNEISEKSEIFDDQFSVERPDGSNFTLKIRSTKLEDSAMYFCARNYPEHNSPLHFGNGTRLTVT.

The chain is built from TRBV11-2 and TRBJ2-2; 7 positions match TRBD2. Germline CDR1 reads SGHAT; CDR2 reads FQNNGV. This CDR3 comprises 21 residues. V shed 5 bases and J 4 bases; nucleotides not matched to a gene: 25. The CDR3 coding sequence is TGTGCCAGCAGCCACGGTTGGGTGACGGCAGCTAGCGGAAGAGCCACCGGGGAGCTGTTTTTT. This translates into CASSHGWVTAASGRATGELFF.

This clonotype showed up just a few times. This likely comes from a read error, as the CDR3 has no conserved phenylalanine or tryptophan at its end. The chain has TRBV20-1 and TRBJ1-1, with a tentative D call TRBD1 (6 bases). CDR3 length equals 13 residues. The V gene lost 6 bases and the J gene lost 7 bases, with 18 bases spanning the gap. The germline CDR1 and CDR2 sequences are DFQATT and SNEGSKA (reference sequence). CDR3 coding DNA: TGCAGTGCACCTCGAGACGGGGGCCGTGAAGCTTTCCTT. It specifies CSAPRDGGREAFL.

A few counts support this clonotype. The rearrangement joins TRBV9 to TRBJ1-1; D is unclear. Germline assignment: CDR1 SGDLS and CDR2 YYNGEE. Trimming removed 0 bases at V and 1 base at J, with 7 bases between. The CDR3 spans 14 residues. The CDR3 region is CASSVDSGNTEAFF. The CDR3 nucleotides are TGTGCCAGCAGCGTAGACTCAGGGAACACTGAAGCTTTCTTT.

This chain links TRBV10-3 with TRBJ2-5; D is perhaps TRBD2 (5 bases). V lost 0 bases, J lost 2 bases, and 13 bases lay in between. CDR3 length: 16 residues. The germline gives CDR1 ENHRY, CDR2 SYGVKD. DNA of the CDR3: TGTGCCATCAGTGAGTCTGGGAGTGGCGGGCAAGAGACCCAGTACTTC. As protein: CAISESGSGGQETQYF.

This clonotype was observed many times. The chain links TRBV3-1 to TRBJ2-7, with D possibly matching TRBD1 (6 bases). CDR1 and CDR2 (germline): LGHDT, YNNKEL (reference sequence). Trimming stripped 4 bases from V and 6 bases from J, with 16 bases between. CDR3 length: 14 residues. CDR3 sequence reads: CASSLHREKGEQYF. CDR3 DNA sequence: TGTGCCAGCAGCCTCCACAGGGAAAAGGGCGAGCAGTACTTC.

This clonotype was picked up many times. The V and J genes are TRBV6-1 and TRBJ1-2; perhaps TRBD1 as D (5 bases). CDR1 is MNHNS and CDR2 is SASEGT in the germline V gene. Between the trimmed V and J ends, which lost 7 bases and 4 bases, there was a span of 28 bases. The CDR3 contains 18 residues. CDR3 nucleotide sequence: TGTGCCAGCAAATCCACTTATGAGACCGTCAGGGAGGCCTATGGCTACACCTTC. Translating it yields CASKSTYETVREAYGYTF.

The J gene is TRBJ2-2, the V gene TRBV6-2 or TRBV6-3, with TRBD1 matching 7 bases. J gave up 0 bases and V 5 bases, and 9 bases lay outside the gene matches. Germline loops: CDR1 MNHEY, CDR2 SVGEGT. The CDR3 consists of 17 residues. The CDR3 nucleotides read TGTGCCAGCAGTGAACCGGGACAGTTACCGAACACCGGGGAGCTGTTTTTT. Translation: CASSEPGQLPNTGELFF.

The sample holds many counts of this clonotype. The V gene is TRBV6-1, the J gene TRBJ2-1; D might be TRBD1 (5 bases). The CDR3 extends over 15 amino acids. In germline, CDR1 is MNHNS, CDR2 SASEGT. The CDR3 nucleotides read TGTGCTTCATCGGCAGGGCTCCCGATGTACAATGAGCAGTTCTTC. Protein product: CASSAGLPMYNEQFF.

This clonotype occurred many times. This rearrangement joins TRBV11-2 to TRBJ2-2; D may be TRBD2 (6 bases). The germline V gene encodes CDR1 SGHAT and CDR2 FQNNGV. Trimming pared 5 bases from V and 5 bases from J, leaving 15 bases between. CDR3 size: 15 residues. Here the CDR3 reads CASSPPGLGTGELFF. The CDR3 region has the DNA TGTGCCAGCAGCCCCCCGGGACTTGGGACCGGGGAGCTGTTTTTT. Variable domain in full (rest from reference TRBV11-2 and TRBJ2-2): EAGVAQSPRYKIIEKRQSVAFWCNPISGHATLYWYQQILGQGPKLLIQFQNNGVVDDSQLPKDRFSAERLKGVDSTLKIQPAKLEDSAVYLCASSPPGLGTGELFFGEGSRLTVL.